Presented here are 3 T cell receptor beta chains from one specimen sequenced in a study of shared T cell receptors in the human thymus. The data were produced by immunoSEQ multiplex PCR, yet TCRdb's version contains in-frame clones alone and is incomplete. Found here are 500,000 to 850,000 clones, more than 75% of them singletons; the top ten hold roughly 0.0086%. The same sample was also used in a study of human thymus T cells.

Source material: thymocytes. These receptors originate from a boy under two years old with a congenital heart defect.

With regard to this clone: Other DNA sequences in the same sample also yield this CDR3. CDR3 DNA sequence: TGTGCCAGCAGCTTTGACAGACCAGGGGAGACCCAGTACTTC. This codes for CASSFDRPGETQYF. The chain has TRBV5-6 and TRBJ2-5, with a tentative D call TRBD1 (5 bases). Trimming removed 2 bases at V and 5 bases at J, with 13 bases between. The germline V gene has CDR1 SGHDT and CDR2 YYEEEE. The CDR3 has 14 residues.

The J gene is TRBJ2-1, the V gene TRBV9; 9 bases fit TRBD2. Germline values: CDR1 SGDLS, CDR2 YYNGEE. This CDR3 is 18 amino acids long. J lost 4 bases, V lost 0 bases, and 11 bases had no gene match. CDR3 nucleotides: TGTGCCAGCAGCGTAGGCCCCCCCGCTAGCGGGGTTTACAATGAGCAGTTCTTC. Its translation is CASSVGPPASGVYNEQFF.

CDR3 region: CAIRGGMYEQYF. CDR3 nucleotides: TGTGCCATCCGTGGGGGCATGTACGAGCAGTACTTC. The chain uses TRBV28 and TRBJ2-7; D possibly corresponds to TRBD1 (6 bases). The CDR3 has 12 residues. V gave up 10 bases and J gave up 4 bases, with 14 bases separating them. Germline loops: CDR1 MDHEN, CDR2 SYDVKM.